Following are 9 T cell receptor beta chains from one sample sequenced in a study of cytomegalovirus exposure and HLA in healthy donors. The PCR was carried out with 60 Vbeta primers and 13 Jbeta primers. Libraries were prepared by immunoSEQ multiplex PCR; TCRdb keeps only in-frame clonotypes and omits some of them. The sample consists of 120,000 to 150,000 clones, 75% to 80% of them appearing once. Sequencing used PBMCs. The source is a male donor in good health and CMV-seronegative.

The chain recombines TRBV9 with TRBJ2-1, with TRBD2 identical over 9 bases. The CDR3 is 16 amino acids. The ends lost 3 bases at V and 6 bases at J; junction bases unmatched: 10. Germline lookup yields CDR1 SGDLS and CDR2 YYNGEE. The CDR3 DNA reads TGTGCCAGCAGCGAGGAGGGTAGCGGGGGTTTCAATGAGCAGTTCTTC. Encoded protein: CASSEEGSGGFNEQFF.

The J gene is TRBJ1-1, the V gene TRBV30; 8 bases line up with TRBD1. V shed 7 bases and J 6 bases; nucleotides not matched to a gene: 7. The germline CDR1 and CDR2 sequences are GTSNPN and SVGIG (reference sequence). This CDR3 has 12 residues. Written as DNA, the CDR3 is TGTGCCTACAACAGGGGGAAGGCTGAAGCTTTCTTT. Its translation is CAYNRGKAEAFF.

V and J are TRBV7-9 and TRBJ1-4; 10 positions agree with TRBD1. Trimming removed 3 bases from V and 8 bases from J; junction bases left unmatched: 3. This CDR3 has 14 amino acids. The germline CDR1 and CDR2 sequences are SEHNR and FQNEAQ (reference sequence). CDR3 loop: CASSFGTGVEKLFF. The DNA for the CDR3 is TGTGCCAGCAGCTTTGGGACAGGGGTGGAAAAACTGTTTTTT.

The chain links TRBV28 to TRBJ2-7; unclear D gene. Trimming cost V 4 bases and J 3 bases, with 13 bases left between them. Germline V gene data show CDR1 as MDHEN and CDR2 as SYDVKM. The CDR3 extends over 14 amino acids. This CDR3 reads CASSSLRSGYEQYF. The CDR3 DNA reads TGTGCCAGCAGTTCTTTACGATCGGGCTACGAGCAGTACTTC.

This clone has a single count. The chain couples TRBV4-3 to TRBJ2-3; 9 positions match TRBD2. The CDR3 consists of 17 residues. V shed 0 bases, J shed 4 bases, and the junction held 8 bases outside the gene matches. Germline CDR1 LGHNA, CDR2 YSLEER. CDR3 sequence: CASSQDPAGGEADTQYF. The CDR3 DNA reads as TGCGCCAGCAGCCAAGATCCAGCGGGAGGTGAAGCAGATACGCAGTATTTT.

The V and J genes are TRBV7-9 and TRBJ2-7; TRBD1 agrees at 12 bases. The junction had 6 bases not matched to a gene; V was cut back by 5 bases and J by 7 bases. The CDR3 is made up of 14 amino acids. Germline CDR1 is SEHNR and CDR2 is FQNEAQ (reference sequence). CDR3 loop: CASSPRDRGREQYF. CDR3 in DNA: TGTGCCAGCAGCCCCCGGGACAGGGGGCGAGAGCAGTACTTC.

The gene calls are TRBV11-2 and TRBJ2-4; D perhaps matches TRBD2 (5 bases). The CDR3 length is 14 residues. V was trimmed by 3 bases and J by 7 bases, leaving 13 bases between them. CDR1 is SGHAT, CDR2 FQNNGV, per germline. This chain's CDR3 is CASSFPPRANIQYF. The CDR3 nucleotides are TGTGCCAGCAGCTTCCCGCCGAGGGCGAACATTCAGTACTTC. The variable domain in full, with the rest retrieved from reference TRBV11-2 and TRBJ2-4, is EAGVAQSPRYKIIEKRQSVAFWCNPISGHATLYWYQQILGQGPKLLIQFQNNGVVDDSQLPKDRFSAERLKGVDSTLKIQPAKLEDSAVYLCASSFPPRANIQYFGAGTRLSVL.

The rearrangement links TRBV19 to TRBJ2-7; D unclear. Germline CDR1 reads LNHDA; CDR2 reads SQIVND (reference sequence). The CDR3 is 15 amino acids. Trimming took off 3 bases at V and 3 bases at J, with 15 bases between the two ends. The CDR3 bases are TGTGCCAGTAGTATTCGAGGCCTAGTGGACTACGAGCAGTACTTC. It encodes CASSIRGLVDYEQYF.

CDR3 region: CASSSDRAVEAFF. The CDR3 bases are TGTGCCAGTAGTAGCGACAGGGCCGTTGAAGCTTTCTTT. The gene calls are TRBV19 and TRBJ1-1; 7 bases fit TRBD1. Per germline, CDR1 LNHDA and CDR2 SQIVND (reference sequence). J was trimmed by 7 bases and V by 4 bases; bases with no gene match: 6. This CDR3 spans 13 amino acids. The full variable domain, rest sourced from reference TRBV19 and TRBJ1-1, is DGGITQSPKYLFRKEGQNVTLSCEQNLNHDAMYWYRQDPGQGLRLIYYSQIVNDFQKGDIAEGYSVSREKKESFPLTVTSAQKNPTAFYLCASSSDRAVEAFFGQGTRLTVV.